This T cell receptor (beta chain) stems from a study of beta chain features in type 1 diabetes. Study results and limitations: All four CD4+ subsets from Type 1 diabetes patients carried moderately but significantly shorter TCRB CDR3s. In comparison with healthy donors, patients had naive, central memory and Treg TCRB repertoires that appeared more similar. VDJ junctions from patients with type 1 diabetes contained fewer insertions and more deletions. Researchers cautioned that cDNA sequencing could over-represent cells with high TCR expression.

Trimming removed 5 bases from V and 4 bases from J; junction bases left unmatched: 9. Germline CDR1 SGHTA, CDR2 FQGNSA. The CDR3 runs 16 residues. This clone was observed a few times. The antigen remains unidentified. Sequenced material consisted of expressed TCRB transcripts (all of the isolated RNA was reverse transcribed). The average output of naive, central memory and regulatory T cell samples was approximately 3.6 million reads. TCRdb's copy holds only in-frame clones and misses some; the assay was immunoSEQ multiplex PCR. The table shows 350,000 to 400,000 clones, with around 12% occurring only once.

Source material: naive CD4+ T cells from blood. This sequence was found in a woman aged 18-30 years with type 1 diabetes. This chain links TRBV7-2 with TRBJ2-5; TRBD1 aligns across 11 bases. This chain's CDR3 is CASSLPDRGRRETQYF. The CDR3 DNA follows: TGTGCCAGCAGCCTCCCGGACAGGGGGCGAAGAGAGACCCAGTACTTC.